Listed here are 9 T cell receptor beta chains from one sample, sequenced in a study of Ad26.COV2.S vaccination and SARS-CoV-2 variants. Some clones are missing from TCRdb's copy, which holds only in-frame ones; the method was immunoSEQ multiplex PCR. The sample consists of around 450,000 clones, 89% of them appearing once. Treatment reported: some 19 received Ad26.COV2.S at low or high dose, single or two shots; roughly 5 received placebo; per-sample allocation not given. Collection of the samples took place on day 63 after the first injection of vaccine or placebo. This material consisted of peripheral blood, taken in a trial of Ad26.COV2.S vaccine versus placebo. Every receptor here comes from a person aged 18-65 years who received the Ad26.COV2.S COVID-19 vaccine or a placebo.

This clone was found once. CDR3 sequence reads: CASNRQGVHEAFF. In DNA, the CDR3 is TGTGCCAGCAATAGACAGGGCGTTCATGAAGCTTTCTTT. The rearrangement joins TRBV2 to TRBJ1-1; 7 nucleotides match TRBD1. Per germline, CDR1 SNHLY and CDR2 FYNNEI. The V and J ends lost 7 bases and 7 bases, in that order; junction bases with no gene match: 9. The CDR3 spans 13 residues.

This chain joins TRBV7-9 and TRBJ2-1; 8 bases map to TRBD2. In germline, CDR1 is SEHNR, CDR2 FQNEAQ (reference sequence). Trimming removed 2 bases from V and 8 bases from J; junction bases left unmatched: 11. The CDR3 runs to 16 residues. The CDR3 DNA reads as TGTGCCAGCAGCTTAACCCCGGGGGGGGCTTGGGATGAGCAGTTCTTC. It is translated as CASSLTPGGAWDEQFF. The full variable domain, with the rest looked up from reference TRBV7-9 and TRBJ2-1, is DTGVSQNPRHKITKRGQNVTFRCDPISEHNRLYWYRQTLGQGPEFLTYFQNEAQLEKSRLLSDRFSAERPKGSFSTLEIQRTEQGDSAMYLCASSLTPGGAWDEQFFGPGTRLTVL.

The genes are TRBV27 and TRBJ2-1; no clear D. The CDR3 is 14 amino acids. CDR1 is MNHEY and CDR2 is SMNVEV in the germline V gene (reference sequence). The V and J ends lost 4 bases and 9 bases respectively, with 16 bases between them. This CDR3 is CASSSSSSRREQFF. In nucleotides, the CDR3 is TGTGCCAGCAGTTCCTCCTCGAGCAGGCGTGAGCAGTTCTTC.

This sequence joins TRBV4-3 and TRBJ1-2; possibly TRBD1 for D (6 bases). The ends were cut back, 4 bases at V and 3 bases at J, with 18 bases in the middle. This CDR3 is 16 amino acids long. The germline gives CDR1 LGHNA, CDR2 YSLEER. CDR3 nucleotides: TGCGCCAGCAGCCGGTATACCACAGGGAATCACTATGGCTACACCTTC. Residues: CASSRYTTGNHYGYTF.

The rearrangement links TRBV6-5 to TRBJ2-3, with 10 bases aligning to TRBD2. After removal of 6 bases from V and 5 bases from J, the junction contained 8 bases not matched to a gene. The CDR3 runs 15 residues. Per the germline V gene, CDR1 is MNHEY and CDR2 is SVGAGI. The CDR3 DNA reads TGTGCCAGCAGCACCGGAGCGGGAGGGGTAGATACGCAGTATTTT. Translation gives CASSTGAGGVDTQYF.

The chain couples TRBV27 to TRBJ2-1; 10 positions agree with TRBD2. CDR1 is MNHEY and CDR2 is SMNVEV in the germline V gene (reference sequence). The CDR3 has 16 amino acids. The V and J ends lost 5 bases and 4 bases, in that order; junction bases with no gene match: 8. CDR3 DNA: TGTGCCAGCAGTCCCTCTAGAGCGGGAGGGTACAATGAGCAGTTCTTC. Encoded protein: CASSPSRAGGYNEQFF.

This clone was seen a handful of times. The chain carries TRBV19 and TRBJ1-1, with 8 nucleotides matching TRBD1. With 7 bases clipped from V and 5 bases from J, the junction kept 9 bases outside the gene matches. Germline V gives CDR1 LNHDA, CDR2 SQIVND (reference sequence). There are 14 residues in the CDR3. This CDR3 is CASTARGRGTEAFF. The CDR3 DNA reads TGTGCCAGTACGGCCAGGGGGCGCGGGACTGAAGCTTTCTTT.

The chain has TRBV4-3 and TRBJ1-5; weak D call: TRBD1 (5 bases). Germline values: CDR1 LGHNA, CDR2 YSLEER. This CDR3 has 17 amino acids. The V and J ends lost 0 bases and 0 bases respectively, with 12 bases between them. CDR3 DNA sequence: TGCGCCAGCAGCCAAGATTGGGGCCGAGATAGCAATCAGCCCCAGCATTTT. Protein: CASSQDWGRDSNQPQHF.

This chain joins TRBV6-2 or TRBV6-3 and TRBJ2-7; D gene uncertain. Germline CDR1 reads MNHEY; CDR2 reads SVGEGT. Trimming removed 6 bases at V and 5 bases at J, with 20 bases between. The CDR3 covers 15 residues. The CDR3 loop is CASSPWAGFEDEQYF. The CDR3, as DNA: TGTGCCAGCAGCCCCTGGGCAGGCTTTGAAGACGAGCAGTACTTC.